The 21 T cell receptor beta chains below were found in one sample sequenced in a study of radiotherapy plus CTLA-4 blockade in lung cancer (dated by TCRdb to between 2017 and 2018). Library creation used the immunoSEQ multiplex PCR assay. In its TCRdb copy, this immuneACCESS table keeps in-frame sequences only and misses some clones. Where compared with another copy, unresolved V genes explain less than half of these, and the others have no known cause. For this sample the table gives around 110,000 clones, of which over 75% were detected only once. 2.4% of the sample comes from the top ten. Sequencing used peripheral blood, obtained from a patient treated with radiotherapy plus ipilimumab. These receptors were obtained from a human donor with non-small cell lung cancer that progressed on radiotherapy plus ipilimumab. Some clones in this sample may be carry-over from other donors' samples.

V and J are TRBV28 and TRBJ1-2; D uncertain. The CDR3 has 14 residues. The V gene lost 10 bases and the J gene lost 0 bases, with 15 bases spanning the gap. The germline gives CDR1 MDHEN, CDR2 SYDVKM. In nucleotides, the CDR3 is TGTGCCACCTGTGTACTCGGCACTAACTATGGCTACACCTTC. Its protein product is CATCVLGTNYGYTF.

In nucleotides, the CDR3 is TGTGCCAGTAGTATAAAGCGGGGTGGCGAGCAGTACTTC. Residues: CASSIKRGGEQYF. The chain combines TRBV19 with TRBJ2-7; 7 bases match TRBD2. The CDR3 extends over 13 amino acids. J lost 6 bases, V lost 2 bases, and 4 bases had no gene match. The germline V gene encodes CDR1 LNHDA and CDR2 SQIVND (reference sequence).

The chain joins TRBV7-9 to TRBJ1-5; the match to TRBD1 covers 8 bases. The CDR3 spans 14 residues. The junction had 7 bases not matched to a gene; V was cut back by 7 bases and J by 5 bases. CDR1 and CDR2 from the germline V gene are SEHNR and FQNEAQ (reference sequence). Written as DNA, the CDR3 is TGTGCCAGCAACGGAGGACAGGGTGATCAGCCCCAGCATTTT. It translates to CASNGGQGDQPQHF. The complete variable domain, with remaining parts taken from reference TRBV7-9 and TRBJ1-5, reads DTGVSQNPRHKITKRGQNVTFRCDPISEHNRLYWYRQTLGQGPEFLTYFQNEAQLEKSRLLSDRFSAERPKGSFSTLEIQRTEQGDSAMYLCASNGGQGDQPQHFGDGTRLSIL.

The CDR3 region is CASSTVGNEQFF. In DNA form, the CDR3 reads TGTGCCAGCAGTACCGTAGGGAATGAGCAGTTCTTC. The chain links TRBV2 to TRBJ2-1; D ambiguous. Trimming removed 5 bases from V and 7 bases from J, with 9 bases in between. CDR1 and CDR2 from the germline V gene are SNHLY and FYNNEI. CDR3 size: 12 residues.

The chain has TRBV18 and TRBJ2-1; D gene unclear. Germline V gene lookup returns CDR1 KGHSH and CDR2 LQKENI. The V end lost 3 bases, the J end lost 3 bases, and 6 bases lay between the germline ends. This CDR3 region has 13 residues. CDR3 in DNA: TGTGCCAGCTCACCTGAGAGCTACAATGAGCAGTTCTTC. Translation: CASSPESYNEQFF.

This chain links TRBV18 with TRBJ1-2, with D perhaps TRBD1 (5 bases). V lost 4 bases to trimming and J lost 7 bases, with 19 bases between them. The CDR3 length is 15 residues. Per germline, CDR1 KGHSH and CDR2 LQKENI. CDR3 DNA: TGTGCCAGCTCACTTGGGGCTCAGAACGTAGGTGGCTACACCTTC. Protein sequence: CASSLGAQNVGGYTF. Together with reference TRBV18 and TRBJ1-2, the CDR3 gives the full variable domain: NAGVMQNPRHLVRRRGQEARLRCSPMKGHSHVYWYRQLPEEGLKFMVYLQKENIIDESGMPKERFSAEFPKEGPSILRIQQVVRGDSAAYFCASSLGAQNVGGYTFGSGTRLTVV.

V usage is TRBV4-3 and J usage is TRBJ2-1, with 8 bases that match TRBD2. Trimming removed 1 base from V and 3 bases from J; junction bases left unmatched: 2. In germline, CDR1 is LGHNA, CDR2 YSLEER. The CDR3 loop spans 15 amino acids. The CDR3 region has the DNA TGCGCCAGCAGCCAAGGTGCGGGGGGCTACAATGAGCAGTTCTTC. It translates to CASSQGAGGYNEQFF.

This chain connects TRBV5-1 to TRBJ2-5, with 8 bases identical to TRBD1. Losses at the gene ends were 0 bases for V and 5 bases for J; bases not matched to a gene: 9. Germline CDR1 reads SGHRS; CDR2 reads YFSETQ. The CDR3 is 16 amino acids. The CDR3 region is CASSLGTGNLHETQYF. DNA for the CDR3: TGCGCCAGCAGCTTGGGGACAGGGAATCTTCATGAGACCCAGTACTTC.

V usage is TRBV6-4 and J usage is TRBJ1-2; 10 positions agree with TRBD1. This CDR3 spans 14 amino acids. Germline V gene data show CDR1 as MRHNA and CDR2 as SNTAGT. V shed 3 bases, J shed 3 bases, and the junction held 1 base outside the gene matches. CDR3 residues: CASSDGTGDYGYTF. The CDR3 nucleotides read TGTGCCAGCAGTGATGGGACAGGGGACTATGGCTACACCTTC.

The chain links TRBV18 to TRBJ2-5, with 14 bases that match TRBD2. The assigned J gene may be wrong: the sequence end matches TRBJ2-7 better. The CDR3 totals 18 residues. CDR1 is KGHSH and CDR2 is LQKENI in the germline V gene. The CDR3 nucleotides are TGTGCCAGCTCACCAGGACTAGCGGGGGGATTAAGCTCCTACGAGCAGTACTTC. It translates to CASSPGLAGGLSSYEQYF.

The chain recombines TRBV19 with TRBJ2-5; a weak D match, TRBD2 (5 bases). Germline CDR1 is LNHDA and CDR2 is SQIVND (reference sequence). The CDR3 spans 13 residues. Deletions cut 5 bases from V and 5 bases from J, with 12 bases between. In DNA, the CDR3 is TGTGCCAGTAGTCCCCGGGAAGGTGAGACCCAGTACTTC. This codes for CASSPREGETQYF.

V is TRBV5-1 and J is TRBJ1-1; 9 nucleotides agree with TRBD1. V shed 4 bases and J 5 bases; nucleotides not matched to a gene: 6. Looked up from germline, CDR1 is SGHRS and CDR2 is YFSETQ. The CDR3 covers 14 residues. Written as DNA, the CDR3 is TGCGCCAGCAGCACCGGACAGGGGTGGACTGAAGCTTTCTTT. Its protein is CASSTGQGWTEAFF.

The CDR3 DNA reads TGTGCCAGCAGCTTAGTCGAGGAGACCCAGTACTTC. Its translation is CASSLVEETQYF. This sequence joins TRBV7-9 and TRBJ2-5, with D unresolved. The CDR3 sequence is 12 residues long. Germline CDR1 SEHNR, CDR2 FQNEAQ (reference sequence). The V end was cut by 1 base, the J end by 5 bases, with 5 bases between.

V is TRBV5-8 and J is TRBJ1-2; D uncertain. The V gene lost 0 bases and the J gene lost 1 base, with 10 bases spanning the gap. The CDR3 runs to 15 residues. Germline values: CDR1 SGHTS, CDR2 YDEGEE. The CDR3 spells CASSLEAVLNYGYTF. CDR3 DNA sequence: TGTGCCAGCAGCTTGGAGGCAGTCCTTAACTATGGCTACACCTTC.

Written as DNA, the CDR3 is TGCAGCGTTGTTGATGAGCCTGAAGCTTTCTTT. It translates to CSVVDEPEAFF. The chain couples TRBV29-1 to TRBJ1-1; D not certain. The CDR3 has 11 amino acids. CDR1 is SQVTM, CDR2 ANQGSEA, per germline. Trimming shortened V by 4 bases and J by 6 bases, and 9 bases separated the two germline ends.

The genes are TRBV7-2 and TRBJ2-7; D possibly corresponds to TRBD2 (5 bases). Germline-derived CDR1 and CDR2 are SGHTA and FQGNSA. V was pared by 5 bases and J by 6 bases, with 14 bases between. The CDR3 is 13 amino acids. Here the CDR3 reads CASSPWTPPEQYF. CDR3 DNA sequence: TGTGCCAGCAGCCCGTGGACTCCCCCCGAGCAGTACTTC.

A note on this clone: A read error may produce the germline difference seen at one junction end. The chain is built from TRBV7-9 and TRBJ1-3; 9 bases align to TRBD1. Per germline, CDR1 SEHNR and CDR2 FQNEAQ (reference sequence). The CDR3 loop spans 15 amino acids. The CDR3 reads CASSWTGASENTIYF. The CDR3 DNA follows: TGTGCCAGCAGCTGGACAGGGGCCTCTGAAAACACCATATATTTT.

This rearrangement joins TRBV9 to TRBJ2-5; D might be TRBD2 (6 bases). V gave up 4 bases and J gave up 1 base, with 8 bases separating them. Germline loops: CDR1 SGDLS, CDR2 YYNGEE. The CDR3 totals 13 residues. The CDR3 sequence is CASSPGSQETQYF. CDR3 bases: TGTGCCAGCAGCCCCGGGAGCCAAGAGACCCAGTACTTC.

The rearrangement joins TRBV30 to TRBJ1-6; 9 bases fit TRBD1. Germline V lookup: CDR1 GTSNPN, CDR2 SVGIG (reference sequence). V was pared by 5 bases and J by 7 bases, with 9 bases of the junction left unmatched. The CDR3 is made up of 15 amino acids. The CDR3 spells CAWETTGTGNSPLHF. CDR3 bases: TGTGCCTGGGAAACCACCGGGACAGGGAATTCACCCCTCCACTTT.

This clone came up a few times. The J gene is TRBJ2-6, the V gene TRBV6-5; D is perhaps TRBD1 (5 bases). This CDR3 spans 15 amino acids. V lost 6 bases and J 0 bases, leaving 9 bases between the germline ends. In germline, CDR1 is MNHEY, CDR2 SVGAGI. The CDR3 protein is CASSRDSSGANVLTF. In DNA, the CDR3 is TGTGCCAGCAGCCGAGACAGCTCTGGGGCCAACGTCCTGACTTTC.

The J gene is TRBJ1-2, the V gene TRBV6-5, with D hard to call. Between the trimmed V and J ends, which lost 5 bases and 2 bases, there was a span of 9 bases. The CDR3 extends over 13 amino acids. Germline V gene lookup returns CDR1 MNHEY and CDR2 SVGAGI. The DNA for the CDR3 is TGTGCCAGCAGTCCAAATGGGAACTATGGCTACACCTTC. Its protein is CASSPNGNYGYTF.